The 19 T cell receptor beta chains below all came from one sample that was sequenced in a study of shared clonotypes between healthy human individuals (dated by TCRdb to about 2020). CD8 naive samples were obtained by positive selection for CCR7 among CD45RO-negative cells, yielding a CD45RA+CCR7+ population from which TemRA cells were excluded. Libraries came from the immunoSEQ multiplex PCR assay. TCRdb's version of the immuneACCESS table is confined to in-frame rearrangements and falls short of the full clone set. An unresolved V gene accounts for under half of the shortfall where checked; the remainder is of unknown origin. Here the sample has 1.5 million to 2.5 million clones; less than 95% occur a single time. The ten largest clones capture 1% to 1.5% of the sample. Source material: naive CD8+ T cells sorted from blood. Read against the paper, the sample's cell subset or site label means: CD45RA+CCR7+. These receptors all come from a man aged 18 to 35 in good health.

The chain carries TRBV9 and TRBJ1-4; TRBD1 agrees at 7 bases. Germline CDR1 and CDR2: SGDLS and YYNGEE. CDR3 length: 16 amino acids. V was pared by 5 bases and J by 4 bases, with 11 bases of the junction left unmatched. In DNA, the CDR3 is TGTGCCAGCAGAGAGGACCGGGACAGCTTTAATGAAAAACTGTTTTTT. Amino acid sequence: CASREDRDSFNEKLFF.

This chain connects TRBV14 to TRBJ2-1, with D perhaps assigned TRBD1 or TRBD2 (5 bases each). The CDR3 runs to 16 residues. Looked up from germline, CDR1 is SGHDN and CDR2 is FVKESK. With 4 bases removed from V and 0 bases from J, the gap between germline ends came to 13 bases. CDR3 sequence: CASSPVWGSSYNEQFF. CDR3 sequence (DNA): TGTGCCAGCAGCCCCGTGTGGGGGAGCTCCTACAATGAGCAGTTCTTC.

This rearrangement joins TRBV28 to TRBJ2-7; D remains ambiguous. CDR3 size: 14 residues. The germline V gene encodes CDR1 MDHEN and CDR2 SYDVKM. V lost 4 bases to trimming and J lost 2 bases, with 12 bases between them. Here the CDR3 DNA reads TGTGCCAGCAGTTGGTCGGACCGGCCCTACGAGCAGTACTTC. Encoded protein: CASSWSDRPYEQYF.

This chain links TRBV10-3 with TRBJ2-7; 8 bases fit TRBD1. CDR3 length: 15 amino acids. The germline CDR1 and CDR2 sequences are ENHRY and SYGVKD. V trimming: 5 bases; J trimming: 4 bases; junction bases outside the gene matches: 10. The CDR3 spells CAISYSGTGGYEQYF. In DNA, the CDR3 is TGTGCCATCAGTTATTCCGGGACAGGAGGTTACGAGCAGTACTTC.

The chain uses TRBV14 and TRBJ2-7; D is uncertain. CDR1 and CDR2 from the germline V gene are SGHDN and FVKESK. V lost 3 bases and J 0 bases, leaving 6 bases between the germline ends. The CDR3 totals 13 residues. CDR3 protein: CASSQRSSYEQYF. DNA of the CDR3: TGTGCCAGCAGCCAGCGGAGCTCCTACGAGCAGTACTTC.

The chain combines TRBV27 with TRBJ2-7; 9 positions match TRBD1. Germline loops: CDR1 MNHEY, CDR2 SMNVEV (reference sequence). This CDR3 comprises 16 residues. V dropped 2 bases and J dropped 5; count of bases not matched to a gene: 10. Here the CDR3 reads CASSLLGGTGTDEQYF. The CDR3 DNA is TGTGCCAGCAGTTTACTGGGCGGGACAGGGACCGACGAGCAGTACTTC.

About this clone itself: The same CDR3 is also encoded by other DNA sequences in this sample. The gene calls are TRBV27 and TRBJ2-2; the match to TRBD1 covers 8 bases. Germline CDR1 is MNHEY and CDR2 is SMNVEV (reference sequence). The trim removed 3 bases at V and 5 bases at J, leaving 2 bases unmatched. The CDR3 loop spans 14 amino acids. The CDR3 sequence is CASSLTGATGELFF. In DNA form, the CDR3 reads TGTGCCAGCAGTTTGACAGGGGCTACCGGGGAGCTGTTTTTT.

The chain links TRBV29-1 to TRBJ1-1; D is possibly TRBD1 (6 bases). The V gene lost 7 bases and the J gene lost 5 bases, with 17 bases spanning the gap. The germline V gene encodes CDR1 SQVTM and CDR2 ANQGSEA. The CDR3 is 13 amino acids. The CDR3 region is CSAGPGGATEAFF. Written as DNA, the CDR3 is TGCAGCGCCGGACCGGGGGGCGCGACTGAAGCTTTCTTT.

The chain employs TRBV7-2 and TRBJ2-2; D call uncertain. Germline values: CDR1 SGHTA, CDR2 FQGNSA. Deletions cut 4 bases from V and 3 bases from J, with 9 bases between. The CDR3 sequence is 14 residues long. The CDR3 bases are TGTGCCAGCAGCTCGGATCGGGACACCGGGGAGCTGTTTTTT. Encoded protein: CASSSDRDTGELFF.

This chain links TRBV4-1 with TRBJ1-1, with D unresolved. From germline, CDR1 is MGHRA and CDR2 YSYEKL. This CDR3 contains 15 residues. Trimming removed 1 base from V and 5 bases from J, with 14 bases in between. The CDR3 protein is CASSQGPDVETEAFF. The CDR3 DNA is TGCGCCAGCAGCCAAGGACCGGACGTAGAGACTGAAGCTTTCTTT.

This rearrangement joins TRBV6-5 to TRBJ2-2; maybe TRBD1 (5 bases). Trimming took off 5 bases at V and 1 base at J, with 8 bases between the two ends. Germline V gives CDR1 MNHEY, CDR2 SVGAGI. CDR3 size: 14 residues. The CDR3 is CASSRQQNTGELFF. CDR3 DNA sequence: TGTGCCAGCAGTCGACAGCAGAACACCGGGGAGCTGTTTTTT.

As regards this clone: Other DNA sequences in the same sample also yield this CDR3. The chain joins TRBV6-5 to TRBJ2-3; D uncertain. The germline V gene encodes CDR1 MNHEY and CDR2 SVGAGI. The V end lost 4 bases, the J end lost 0 bases, and 5 bases lay between the germline ends. The CDR3 is 13 amino acids. Here the CDR3 reads CASSWGSTDTQYF. CDR3 in DNA: TGTGCCAGCAGTTGGGGTAGCACAGATACGCAGTATTTT.

The rearrangement uses TRBV10-3 and TRBJ1-1; tentatively, D is TRBD1 (6 bases). The germline V gene encodes CDR1 ENHRY and CDR2 SYGVKD. There are 16 residues in the CDR3. Trimming shortened V by 4 bases and J by 1 base, and 16 bases separated the two germline ends. In DNA form, the CDR3 reads TGTGCCATCAGTGGGGATCAACAGGGCGGGAACACTGAAGCTTTCTTT. Protein: CAISGDQQGGNTEAFF.

This clone was detected only once. The rearrangement links TRBV5-6 to TRBJ2-3; D gene ambiguous. Germline V gives CDR1 SGHDT, CDR2 YYEEEE. This CDR3 region has 14 residues. Deletions cut 0 bases from V and 0 bases from J, with 5 bases between. CDR3 sequence reads: CASSLVHSTDTQYF. In nucleotides, the CDR3 is TGTGCCAGCAGCTTGGTCCACAGCACAGATACGCAGTATTTT.

V gene TRBV5-1 combines with J gene TRBJ2-3; 9 bases map to TRBD2. Germline V gene data show CDR1 as SGHRS and CDR2 as YFSETQ. Germline trimming cut 1 base from V and 5 bases from J; bases unmatched to any gene: 8. This CDR3 spans 16 amino acids. CDR3 coding DNA: TGCGCCAGCAGCTTGATGGCGGGGGGGCAACGAGATACGCAGTATTTT. Translated: CASSLMAGGQRDTQYF.

The chain joins TRBV4-3 to TRBJ1-1, with 7 positions matching TRBD1. The germline V gene encodes CDR1 LGHNA and CDR2 YSLEER. This CDR3 has 15 amino acids. The V segment lost 4 bases and the J segment 0 bases; nucleotides outside the gene matches: 5. CDR3 protein: CASSPGRGLNTEAFF. The CDR3, as DNA: TGCGCCAGCAGCCCTGGAAGGGGGCTGAACACTGAAGCTTTCTTT.

The rearrangement uses TRBV5-6 and TRBJ1-2; 10 bases map to TRBD1. Looked up from germline, CDR1 is SGHDT and CDR2 is YYEEEE. This CDR3 is built from 13 residues. J lost 5 bases, V lost 6 bases, and 4 bases had no gene match. Here the CDR3 reads CASMRGQGYGYTF. In DNA form, the CDR3 reads TGTGCCAGCATGCGGGGACAGGGGTATGGCTACACCTTC.

As DNA, the CDR3 is TGTGCCTGGAAGGTGGGATACAATGAGCAGTTCTTC. Encoded protein: CAWKVGYNEQFF. The genes are TRBV30 and TRBJ2-1, with D unclear. The CDR3 length is 12 residues. With 4 bases removed from V and 4 bases from J, the gap between germline ends came to 8 bases. Germline CDR1 GTSNPN, CDR2 SVGIG (reference sequence). Full variable domain (outside the CDR3, taken from reference TRBV30 and TRBJ2-1): SQTIHQWPATLVQPVGSPLSLECTVEGTSNPNLYWYRQAAGRGLQLLFYSVGIGQISSEVPQNLSASRPQDRQFILSSKKLLLSDSGFYLCAWKVGYNEQFFGPGTRLTVL.

This chain links TRBV7-2 with TRBJ2-2; D gene uncertain. The CDR3 consists of 13 residues. Trimming took off 5 bases at V and 6 bases at J, with 10 bases between the two ends. The germline V gene has CDR1 SGHTA and CDR2 FQGNSA. CDR3 sequence (DNA): TGTGCCAGCAGCCGAGCCTTGTCCGGGGAGCTGTTTTTT. This sequence encodes CASSRALSGELFF.